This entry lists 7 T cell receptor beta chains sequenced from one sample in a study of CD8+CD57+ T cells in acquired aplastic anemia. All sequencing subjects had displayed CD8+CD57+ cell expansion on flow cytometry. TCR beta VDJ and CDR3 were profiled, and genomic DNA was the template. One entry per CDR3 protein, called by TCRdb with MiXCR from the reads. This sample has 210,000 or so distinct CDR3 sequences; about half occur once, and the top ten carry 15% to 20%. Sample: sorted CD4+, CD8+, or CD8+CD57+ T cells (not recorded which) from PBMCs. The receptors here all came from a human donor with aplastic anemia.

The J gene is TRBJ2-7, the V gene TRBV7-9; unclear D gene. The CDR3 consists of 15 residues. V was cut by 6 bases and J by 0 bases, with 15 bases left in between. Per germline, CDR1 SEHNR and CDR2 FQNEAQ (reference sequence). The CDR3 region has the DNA TGTGCCAGCAGTACATCCGGAATCTACTCCTACGAGCAGTACTTC. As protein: CASSTSGIYSYEQYF.

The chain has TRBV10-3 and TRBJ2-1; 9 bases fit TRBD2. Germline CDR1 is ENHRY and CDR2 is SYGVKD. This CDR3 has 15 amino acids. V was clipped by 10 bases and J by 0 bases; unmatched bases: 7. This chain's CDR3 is CASSSGGLSYNEQFF. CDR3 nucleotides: TGTGCCAGCAGCAGCGGGGGGCTCTCCTACAATGAGCAGTTCTTC.

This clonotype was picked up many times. CDR3: CASRAGGTLNTGELFF. For the CDR3, the DNA is TGTGCCAGCAGGGCCGGGGGGACTCTGAACACCGGGGAGCTGTTTTTT. The chain uses TRBV12-3 or TRBV12-4 and TRBJ2-2; TRBD2 aligns across 7 bases. V gave up 6 bases and J gave up 1 base; unmatched junction bases: 8. The CDR3 covers 16 residues.

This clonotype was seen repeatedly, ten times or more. CDR3 region: CSAPRPSGGYNEQFF. DNA of the CDR3: TGCAGTGCTCCTCGTCCTAGCGGGGGCTACAATGAGCAGTTCTTC. The chain combines TRBV20-1 with TRBJ2-1; TRBD2 matches 10 bases. Germline CDR1 is DFQATT and CDR2 is SNEGSKA (reference sequence). V was pared by 5 bases and J by 3 bases, with 7 bases of the junction left unmatched. The CDR3 length is 15 residues.

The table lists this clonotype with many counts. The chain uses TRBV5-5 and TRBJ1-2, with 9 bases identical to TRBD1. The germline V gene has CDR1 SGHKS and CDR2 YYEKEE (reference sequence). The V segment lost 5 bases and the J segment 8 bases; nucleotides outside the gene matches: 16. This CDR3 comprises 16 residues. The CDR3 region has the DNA TGTGCCAGCAGTCCCCCGTACAGGGGGCGAGTGGGGGGCTACACCTTC. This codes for CASSPPYRGRVGGYTF.

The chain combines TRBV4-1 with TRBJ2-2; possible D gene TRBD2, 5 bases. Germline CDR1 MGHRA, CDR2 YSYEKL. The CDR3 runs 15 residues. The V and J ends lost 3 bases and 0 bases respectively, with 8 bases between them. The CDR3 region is CASSQTITNTGELFF. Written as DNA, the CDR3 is TGCGCCAGCAGCCAGACTATAACGAACACCGGGGAGCTGTTTTTT.

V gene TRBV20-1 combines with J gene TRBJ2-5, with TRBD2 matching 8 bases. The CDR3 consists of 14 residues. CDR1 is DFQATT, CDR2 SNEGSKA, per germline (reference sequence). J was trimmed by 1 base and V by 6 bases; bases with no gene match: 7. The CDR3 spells CSAPPRGGQETQYF. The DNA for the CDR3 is TGCAGTGCCCCACCTCGGGGGGGCCAAGAGACCCAGTACTTC.